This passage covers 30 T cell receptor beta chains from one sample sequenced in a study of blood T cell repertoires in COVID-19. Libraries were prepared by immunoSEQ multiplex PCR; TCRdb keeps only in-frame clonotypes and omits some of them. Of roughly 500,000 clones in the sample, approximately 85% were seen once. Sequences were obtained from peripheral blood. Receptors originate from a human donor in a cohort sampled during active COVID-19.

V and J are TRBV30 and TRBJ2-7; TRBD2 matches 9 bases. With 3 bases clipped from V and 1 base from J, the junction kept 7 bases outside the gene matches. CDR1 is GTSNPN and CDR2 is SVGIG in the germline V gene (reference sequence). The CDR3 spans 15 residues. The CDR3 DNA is TGTGCCTGGAGCCCTAGCGGGGCTCAATCCTACGAGCAGTACTTC. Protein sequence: CAWSPSGAQSYEQYF.

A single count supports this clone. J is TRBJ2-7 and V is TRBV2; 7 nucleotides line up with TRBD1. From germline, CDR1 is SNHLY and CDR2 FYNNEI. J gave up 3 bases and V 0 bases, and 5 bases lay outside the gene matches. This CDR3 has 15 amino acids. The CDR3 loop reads CASSEALQGIYEQYF. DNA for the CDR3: TGTGCCAGCAGTGAAGCTCTACAGGGGATCTACGAGCAGTACTTC. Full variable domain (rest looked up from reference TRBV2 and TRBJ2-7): EPEVTQTPSHQVTQMGQEVILRCVPISNHLYFYWYRQILGQKVEFLVSFYNNEISEKSEIFDDQFSVERPDGSNFTLKIRSTKLEDSAMYFCASSEALQGIYEQYFGPGTRLTVT.

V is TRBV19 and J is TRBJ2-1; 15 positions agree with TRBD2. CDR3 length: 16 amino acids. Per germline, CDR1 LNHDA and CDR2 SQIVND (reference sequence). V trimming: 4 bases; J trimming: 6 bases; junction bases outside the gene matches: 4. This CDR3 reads CASSTGLAGGSNEQFF. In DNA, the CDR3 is TGTGCCAGTAGTACGGGACTAGCGGGAGGTTCCAATGAGCAGTTCTTC.

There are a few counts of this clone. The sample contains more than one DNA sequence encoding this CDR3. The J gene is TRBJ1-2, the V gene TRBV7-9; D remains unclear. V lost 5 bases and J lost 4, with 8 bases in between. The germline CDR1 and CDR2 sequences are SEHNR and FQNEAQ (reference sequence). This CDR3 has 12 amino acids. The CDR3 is CASSPDTYGYTF. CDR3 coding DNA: TGTGCCAGCAGCCCCGACACCTATGGCTACACCTTC.

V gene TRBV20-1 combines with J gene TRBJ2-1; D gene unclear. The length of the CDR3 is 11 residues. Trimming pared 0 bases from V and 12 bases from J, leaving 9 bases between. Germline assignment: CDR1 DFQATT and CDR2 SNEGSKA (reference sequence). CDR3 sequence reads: CSARDGTAQFF. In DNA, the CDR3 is TGCAGTGCTAGAGATGGCACAGCGCAGTTCTTC.

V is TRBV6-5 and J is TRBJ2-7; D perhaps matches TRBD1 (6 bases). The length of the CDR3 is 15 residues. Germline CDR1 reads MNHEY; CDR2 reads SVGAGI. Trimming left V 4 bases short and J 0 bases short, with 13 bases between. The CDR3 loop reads CASSSFRGSSYEQYF. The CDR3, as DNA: TGTGCCAGCAGTTCGTTCAGGGGCTCCTCCTACGAGCAGTACTTC.

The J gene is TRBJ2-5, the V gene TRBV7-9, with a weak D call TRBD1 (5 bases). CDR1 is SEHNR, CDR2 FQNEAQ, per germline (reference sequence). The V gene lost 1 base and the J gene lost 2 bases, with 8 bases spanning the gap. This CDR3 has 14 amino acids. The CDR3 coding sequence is TGTGCCAGCAGCTTAGTACAGGCGCAAGAGACCCAGTACTTC. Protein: CASSLVQAQETQYF. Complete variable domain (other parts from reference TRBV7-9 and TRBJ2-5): DTGVSQNPRHKITKRGQNVTFRCDPISEHNRLYWYRQTLGQGPEFLTYFQNEAQLEKSRLLSDRFSAERPKGSFSTLEIQRTEQGDSAMYLCASSLVQAQETQYFGPGTRLLVL.

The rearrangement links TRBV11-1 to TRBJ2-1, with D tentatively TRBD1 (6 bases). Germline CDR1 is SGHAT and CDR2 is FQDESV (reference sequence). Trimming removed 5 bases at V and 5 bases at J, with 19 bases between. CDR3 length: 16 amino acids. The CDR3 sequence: CASSPSHLQGNNEQFF. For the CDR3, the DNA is TGTGCCAGCAGCCCTTCTCACTTACAGGGAAACAATGAGCAGTTCTTC.

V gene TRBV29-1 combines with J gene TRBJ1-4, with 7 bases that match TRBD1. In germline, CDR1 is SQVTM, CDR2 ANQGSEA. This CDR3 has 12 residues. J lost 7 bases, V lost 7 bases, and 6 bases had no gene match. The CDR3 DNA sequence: TGCAGCGCCGGGGACAGCTCTGAAAAACTGTTTTTT. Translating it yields CSAGDSSEKLFF.

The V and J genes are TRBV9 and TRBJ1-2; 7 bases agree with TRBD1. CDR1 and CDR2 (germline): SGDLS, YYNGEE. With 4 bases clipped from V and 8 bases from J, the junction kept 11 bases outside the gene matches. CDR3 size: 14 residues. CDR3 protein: CASSQRGQGKGYTF. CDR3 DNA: TGTGCCAGCAGCCAAAGGGGGCAGGGAAAAGGCTACACCTTC.

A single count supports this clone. CDR3 sequence reads: CASSSGLPDYEQYF. The CDR3 DNA reads as TGTGCCAGCAGCTCGGGACTACCCGACTACGAGCAGTACTTC. The rearrangement links TRBV7-8 to TRBJ2-7, with TRBD2 matching over 7 bases. The CDR3 consists of 14 residues. With V trimmed by 4 bases and J by 3 bases, 6 bases remained unmatched. In germline, CDR1 is SGHVS, CDR2 FQNEAQ. Combining the CDR3 with reference TRBV7-8 and TRBJ2-7 gives the whole variable domain GAGVSQSPRYKVAKRGQDVALRCDPISGHVSLFWYQQALGQGPEFLTYFQNEAQLDKSGLPSDRFFAERPEGSVSTLKIQRTQQEDSAVYLCASSSGLPDYEQYFGPGTRLTVT.

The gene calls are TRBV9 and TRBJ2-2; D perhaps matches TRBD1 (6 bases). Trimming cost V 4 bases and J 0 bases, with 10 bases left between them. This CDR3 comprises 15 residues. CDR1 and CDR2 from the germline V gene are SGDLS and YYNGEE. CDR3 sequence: CASSPQGTNTGELFF. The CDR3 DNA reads TGTGCCAGCAGCCCTCAGGGGACGAACACCGGGGAGCTGTTTTTT.

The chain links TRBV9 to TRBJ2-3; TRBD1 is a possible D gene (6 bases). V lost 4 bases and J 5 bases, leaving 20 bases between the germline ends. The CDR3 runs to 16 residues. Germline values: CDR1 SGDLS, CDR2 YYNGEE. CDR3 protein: CASSPETRSRGDTQYF. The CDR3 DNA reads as TGTGCCAGCAGCCCCGAAACACGGAGCAGGGGAGATACGCAGTATTTT.

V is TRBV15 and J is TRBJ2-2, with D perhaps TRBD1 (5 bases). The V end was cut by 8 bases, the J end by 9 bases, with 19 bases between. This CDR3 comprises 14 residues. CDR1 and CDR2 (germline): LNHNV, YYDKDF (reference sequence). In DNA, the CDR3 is TGTGCCACCCAGGGTCGGGCGCCTGGCCGGGAGCTGTTTTTT. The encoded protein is CATQGRAPGRELFF.

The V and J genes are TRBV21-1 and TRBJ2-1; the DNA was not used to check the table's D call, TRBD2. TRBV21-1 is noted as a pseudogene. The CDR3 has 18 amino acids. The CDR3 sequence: CASTTPGSGRFLRNEQFF. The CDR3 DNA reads TGTGCCAGCACCACCCCGGGTAGCGGGAGGTTCTTACGGAATGAGCAGTTCTTC.

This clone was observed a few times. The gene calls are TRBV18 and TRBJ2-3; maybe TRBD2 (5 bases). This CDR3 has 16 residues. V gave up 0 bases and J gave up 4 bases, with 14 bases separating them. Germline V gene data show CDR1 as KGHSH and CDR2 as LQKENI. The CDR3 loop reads CASSPPGGRPADTQYF. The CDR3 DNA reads TGTGCCAGCTCACCACCTGGAGGTAGGCCGGCAGATACGCAGTATTTT.

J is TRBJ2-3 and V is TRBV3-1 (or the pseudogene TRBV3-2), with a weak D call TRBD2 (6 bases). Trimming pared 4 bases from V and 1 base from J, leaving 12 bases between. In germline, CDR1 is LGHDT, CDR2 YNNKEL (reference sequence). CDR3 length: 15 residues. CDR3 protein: CASSPPDYRTDTQYF. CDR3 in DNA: TGTGCCAGCAGCCCGCCGGACTACCGCACAGATACGCAGTATTTT.

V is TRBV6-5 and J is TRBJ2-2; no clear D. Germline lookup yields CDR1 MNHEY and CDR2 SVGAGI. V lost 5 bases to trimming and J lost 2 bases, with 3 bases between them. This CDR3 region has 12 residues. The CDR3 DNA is TGTGCCAGCAGTCTCAACACCGGGGAGCTGTTTTTT. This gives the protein CASSLNTGELFF.

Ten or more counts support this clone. In DNA, the CDR3 is TGTGCCAGCAGCTTATTCAGGGTCGGCAGGGGCATTCACGAGCAGTACTTC. Protein product: CASSLFRVGRGIHEQYF. The chain is built from TRBV11-2 and TRBJ2-7, with D possibly TRBD1 on 6 matching bases. The CDR3 runs 17 residues. The V gene lost 2 bases and the J gene lost 5 bases, with 22 bases spanning the gap. Germline CDR1 and CDR2: SGHAT and FQNNGV.

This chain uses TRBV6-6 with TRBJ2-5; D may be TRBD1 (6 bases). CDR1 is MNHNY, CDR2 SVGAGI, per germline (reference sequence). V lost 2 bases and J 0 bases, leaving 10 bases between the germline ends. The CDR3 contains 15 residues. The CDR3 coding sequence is TGTGCCAGCAGTTACCCGAGGACAGACCAAGAGACCCAGTACTTC. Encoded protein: CASSYPRTDQETQYF.

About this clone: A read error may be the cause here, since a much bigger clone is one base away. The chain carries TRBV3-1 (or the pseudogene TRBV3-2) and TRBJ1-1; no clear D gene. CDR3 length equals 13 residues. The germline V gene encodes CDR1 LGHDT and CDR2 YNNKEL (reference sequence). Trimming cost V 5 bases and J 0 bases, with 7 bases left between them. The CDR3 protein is CASSETVNTEAFF. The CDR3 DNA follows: TGTGCCAGCAGCGAAACGGTGAACACTGAAGCTTTCTTT.

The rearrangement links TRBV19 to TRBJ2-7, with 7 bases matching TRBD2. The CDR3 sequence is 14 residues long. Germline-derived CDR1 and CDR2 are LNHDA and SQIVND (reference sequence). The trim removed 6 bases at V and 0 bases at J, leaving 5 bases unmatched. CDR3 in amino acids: CASRAGAYSYEQYF. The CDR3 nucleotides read TGTGCCAGTAGGGCGGGAGCCTACTCCTACGAGCAGTACTTC. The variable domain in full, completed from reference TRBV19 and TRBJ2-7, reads DGGITQSPKYLFRKEGQNVTLSCEQNLNHDAMYWYRQDPGQGLRLIYYSQIVNDFQKGDIAEGYSVSREKKESFPLTVTSAQKNPTAFYLCASRAGAYSYEQYFGPGTRLTVT.

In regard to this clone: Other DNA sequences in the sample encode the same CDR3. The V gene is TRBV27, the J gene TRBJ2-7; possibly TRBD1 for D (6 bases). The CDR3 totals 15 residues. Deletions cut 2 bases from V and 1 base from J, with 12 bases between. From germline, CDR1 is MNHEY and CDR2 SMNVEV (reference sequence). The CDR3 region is CASSLKGDPSYEQYF. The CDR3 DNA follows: TGTGCCAGCAGTTTAAAGGGGGATCCTTCCTACGAGCAGTACTTC.

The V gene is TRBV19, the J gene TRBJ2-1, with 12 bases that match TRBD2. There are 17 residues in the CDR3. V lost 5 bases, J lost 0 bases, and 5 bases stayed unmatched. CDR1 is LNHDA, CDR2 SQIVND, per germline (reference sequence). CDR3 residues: CASSGLAGGSSYNEQFF. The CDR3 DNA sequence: TGTGCCAGTAGTGGTCTAGCGGGAGGGAGCTCCTACAATGAGCAGTTCTTC.

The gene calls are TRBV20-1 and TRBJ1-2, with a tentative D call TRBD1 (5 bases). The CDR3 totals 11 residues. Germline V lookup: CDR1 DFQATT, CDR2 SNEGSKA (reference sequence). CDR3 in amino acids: CRSEWTYGYTF. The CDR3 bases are TGCAGGTCAGAGTGGACATACGGCTACACCTTC.

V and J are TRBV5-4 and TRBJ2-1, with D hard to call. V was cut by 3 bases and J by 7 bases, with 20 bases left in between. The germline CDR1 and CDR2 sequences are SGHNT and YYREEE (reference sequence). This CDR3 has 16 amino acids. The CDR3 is CASSSPETRATNEQFF. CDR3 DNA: TGTGCCAGCAGCTCCCCCGAGACCCGAGCGACTAATGAGCAGTTCTTC.

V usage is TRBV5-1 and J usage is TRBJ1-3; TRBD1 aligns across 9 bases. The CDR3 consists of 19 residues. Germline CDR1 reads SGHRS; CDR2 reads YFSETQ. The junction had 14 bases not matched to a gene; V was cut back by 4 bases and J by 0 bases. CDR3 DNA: TGCGCCAGCAGCCCGGGACAGGGTTTTTCTCTAACCTCTGGAAACACCATATATTTT. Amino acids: CASSPGQGFSLTSGNTIYF.

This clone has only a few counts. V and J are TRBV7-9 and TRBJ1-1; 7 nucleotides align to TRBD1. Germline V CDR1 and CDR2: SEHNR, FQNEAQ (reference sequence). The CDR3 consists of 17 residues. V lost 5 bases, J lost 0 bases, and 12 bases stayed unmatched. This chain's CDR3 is CASSRKLQGTMNTEAFF. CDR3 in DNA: TGTGCCAGCAGCCGGAAGTTACAGGGGACCATGAACACTGAAGCTTTCTTT.

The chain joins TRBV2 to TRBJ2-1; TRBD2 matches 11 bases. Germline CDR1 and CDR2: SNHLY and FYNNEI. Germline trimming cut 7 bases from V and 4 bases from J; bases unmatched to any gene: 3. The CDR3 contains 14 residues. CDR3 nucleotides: TGTGCCAGCACCTCTAGCGGGAGGTACAATGAGCAGTTCTTC. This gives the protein CASTSSGRYNEQFF.

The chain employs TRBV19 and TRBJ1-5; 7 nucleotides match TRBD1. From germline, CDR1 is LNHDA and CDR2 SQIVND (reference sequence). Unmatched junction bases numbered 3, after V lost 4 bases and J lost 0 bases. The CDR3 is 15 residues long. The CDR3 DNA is TGTGCCAGTAGTACTGACAGGGTTAGCAATCAGCCCCAGCATTTT. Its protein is CASSTDRVSNQPQHF. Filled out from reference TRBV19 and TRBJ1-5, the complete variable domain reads DGGITQSPKYLFRKEGQNVTLSCEQNLNHDAMYWYRQDPGQGLRLIYYSQIVNDFQKGDIAEGYSVSREKKESFPLTVTSAQKNPTAFYLCASSTDRVSNQPQHFGDGTRLSIL.